A single sample is the source of the 30 T cell receptor beta chains below, sequenced in a study of blood T cell repertoires in COVID-19. This table comes from immunoSEQ multiplex PCR, and its TCRdb copy is limited to in-frame clones, with some not included. The sample lists nearly 70,000 clones, nearly 90% occurring once. Input material: peripheral blood. Every receptor here comes from a woman aged 50 to 60 with COVID-19, enrolled during active disease.

This clone is a singleton in its sample. This sequence joins TRBV7-8 and TRBJ2-3; 12 bases align to TRBD2. This CDR3 contains 21 residues. J gave up 5 bases and V 2 bases, and 20 bases lay outside the gene matches. The germline V gene has CDR1 SGHVS and CDR2 FQNEAQ. Written as DNA, the CDR3 is TGTGCCAGCAGCTTACTCCACTCGACTAGCGGGAGTTCCCTTGATGAAGATACGCAGTATTTT. Protein product: CASSLLHSTSGSSLDEDTQYF.

The chain links TRBV7-9 to TRBJ2-1; TRBD2 aligns across 9 bases. Trimming at V came to 5 bases and at J to 7 bases, leaving 9 bases not matched to a gene. Looked up from germline, CDR1 is SEHNR and CDR2 is FQNEAQ (reference sequence). The CDR3 extends over 15 amino acids. The chain's CDR3 is CASSNPPSGANEQFF. CDR3 in DNA: TGTGCCAGCAGCAACCCTCCTAGCGGGGCGAATGAGCAGTTCTTC. The full variable domain, rest sourced from reference TRBV7-9 and TRBJ2-1, is DTGVSQNPRHKITKRGQNVTFRCDPISEHNRLYWYRQTLGQGPEFLTYFQNEAQLEKSRLLSDRFSAERPKGSFSTLEIQRTEQGDSAMYLCASSNPPSGANEQFFGPGTRLTVL.

This sequence joins TRBV4-2 and TRBJ1-4; possibly TRBD1 for D (5 bases). The CDR3 length is 14 residues. The germline V gene has CDR1 LGHNA and CDR2 YNFKEQ. Trimming took off 5 bases at V and 8 bases at J, with 15 bases between the two ends. CDR3 region: CASSSRAVDEKLFF. DNA for the CDR3: TGTGCCAGCAGCTCCAGGGCAGTAGACGAAAAACTGTTTTTT.

This clone was counted a few times. The chain has TRBV5-6 and TRBJ2-7; possible D gene TRBD1, 6 bases. The CDR3 sequence is 17 residues long. Germline loops: CDR1 SGHDT, CDR2 YYEEEE. V lost 0 bases to trimming and J lost 4 bases, with 20 bases between them. The chain's CDR3 is CASSLVRAQGRSYEQYF. The CDR3 DNA follows: TGTGCCAGCAGCTTGGTACGAGCACAGGGAAGATCTTACGAGCAGTACTTC.

In its sample, this clone was seen once. The chain employs TRBV25-1 and TRBJ2-3; a weak D match, TRBD2 (5 bases). Trimming cost V 4 bases and J 2 bases, with 13 bases left between them. The CDR3 has 15 amino acids. The germline gives CDR1 MGHDK, CDR2 SYGVNS. CDR3 in DNA: TGTGCCAGCAGTGCCCGGACGGGATACACAGATACGCAGTATTTT. Translating it yields CASSARTGYTDTQYF.

The chain combines TRBV6-2 or TRBV6-3 with TRBJ1-1, with TRBD1 as a possible D gene (5 bases). V lost 6 bases and J 4 bases, leaving 18 bases between the germline ends. Germline CDR1 and CDR2: MNHEY and SVGEGT. CDR3 length equals 15 residues. The CDR3 coding sequence is TGTGCCAGCAGCTCCCGTTCCAGGGATCCCACTGAAGCTTTCTTT. It codes for CASSSRSRDPTEAFF.

The chain's CDR3 is CSASYRDRGGLGGYTF. CDR3 DNA sequence: TGCAGTGCTAGTTACCGGGACAGGGGCGGATTGGGCGGCTACACCTTC. The rearrangement joins TRBV20-1 to TRBJ1-2; 10 bases fit TRBD1. This CDR3 is 16 amino acids long. Trimming removed 3 bases from V and 8 bases from J; junction bases left unmatched: 15. CDR1 DFQATT and CDR2 SNEGSKA come from the germline V gene (reference sequence).

This clone was found a few times. V gene TRBV9 combines with J gene TRBJ1-1; D might be TRBD1 (5 bases). The CDR3 totals 15 residues. Germline lookup yields CDR1 SGDLS and CDR2 YYNGEE. V lost 4 bases and J lost 5, with 18 bases in between. This CDR3 reads CASSPQVGTGTEAFF. The CDR3 DNA reads TGTGCCAGCAGCCCACAGGTCGGCACTGGAACTGAAGCTTTCTTT.

This clone has more than one count but fewer than ten. The chain carries TRBV18 and TRBJ1-2, with D unclear. The V and J ends lost 4 bases and 4 bases respectively, with 10 bases between them. Germline V gene data show CDR1 as KGHSH and CDR2 as LQKENI. The CDR3 has 13 amino acids. CDR3: CASSLKEGYGYTF. The CDR3 DNA reads TGTGCCAGCTCACTCAAGGAGGGCTATGGCTACACCTTC.

The chain is built from TRBV10-3 and TRBJ2-2; no definite D call. V was cut by 8 bases and J by 2 bases, with 6 bases left in between. Per germline, CDR1 ENHRY and CDR2 SYGVKD. The CDR3 has 12 residues. The CDR3: CAIGANTGELFF. The CDR3 coding sequence is TGTGCCATCGGAGCCAACACCGGGGAGCTGTTTTTT.

This clone was seen more than once but under ten times. This chain connects TRBV18 to TRBJ2-7, with D unresolved. In germline, CDR1 is KGHSH, CDR2 LQKENI. This CDR3 comprises 12 residues. V lost 5 bases and J 3 bases, leaving 8 bases between the germline ends. The CDR3 here is CASSSSNYEQYF. In nucleotides, the CDR3 is TGTGCCAGCTCATCTTCTAACTACGAGCAGTACTTC. Variable domain in full (rest from reference TRBV18 and TRBJ2-7): NAGVMQNPRHLVRRRGQEARLRCSPMKGHSHVYWYRQLPEEGLKFMVYLQKENIIDESGMPKERFSAEFPKEGPSILRIQQVVRGDSAAYFCASSSSNYEQYFGPGTRLTVT.

The genes are TRBV18 and TRBJ2-3; 9 bases are shared with TRBD1. Trimming at V came to 6 bases and at J to 6 bases, leaving 4 bases not matched to a gene. The germline CDR1 and CDR2 sequences are KGHSH and LQKENI. The CDR3 spans 13 residues. The CDR3 reads CASSQDRGDTQYF. The CDR3 nucleotides are TGTGCCAGCTCCCAGGACAGGGGCGATACGCAGTATTTT.

The rearrangement links TRBV15 to TRBJ1-6; 8 bases fit TRBD1. The CDR3 loop spans 14 amino acids. J gave up 6 bases and V 3 bases, and 1 base lay outside the gene matches. Per the germline V gene, CDR1 is LNHNV and CDR2 is YYDKDF (reference sequence). CDR3 in amino acids: CATSSTGGNSPLHF. The CDR3 coding sequence is TGTGCCACCAGCAGCACAGGGGGTAATTCACCCCTCCACTTT.

The V gene is TRBV29-1, the J gene TRBJ1-1, with no clear D. The CDR3 extends over 10 amino acids. V lost 7 bases to trimming and J lost 1 base, with 4 bases between them. Germline V gene sequence: CDR1 SQVTM, CDR2 ANQGSEA. CDR3 in amino acids: CSGQNTEAFF. CDR3 in DNA: TGCAGCGGACAGAACACTGAAGCTTTCTTT.

DNA for the CDR3: TGTGCCACCAGTGATTTGGAAGGGGGCGAGACCCAGTACTTC. Protein: CATSDLEGGETQYF. The chain is built from TRBV24-1 and TRBJ2-5; 7 nucleotides match TRBD1. V gave up 0 bases and J gave up 5 bases; unmatched junction bases: 2. This CDR3 is built from 14 residues. Germline CDR1 is KGHDR and CDR2 is SFDVKD.

This clone was recorded once. The chain employs TRBV2 and TRBJ1-2; D not resolved. Germline CDR1 and CDR2: SNHLY and FYNNEI. The CDR3 loop spans 11 amino acids. V was cut by 7 bases and J by 5 bases, with 8 bases left in between. CDR3 DNA sequence: TGTGCCAGCACCGTACAGTATGGCTACACCTTC. Translated, it gives CASTVQYGYTF. Combining the CDR3 with reference TRBV2 and TRBJ1-2 gives the whole variable domain EPEVTQTPSHQVTQMGQEVILRCVPISNHLYFYWYRQILGQKVEFLVSFYNNEISEKSEIFDDQFSVERPDGSNFTLKIRSTKLEDSAMYFCASTVQYGYTFGSGTRLTVV.

Comment on this clone: This sample includes further DNA sequences coding for the same CDR3. The V gene is TRBV7-3, the J gene TRBJ1-2; no firm D call. Trimming pared 0 bases from V and 7 bases from J, leaving 12 bases between. Germline loops: CDR1 SGHTA, CDR2 FQGTGA. The CDR3 loop spans 14 amino acids. The CDR3 region has the DNA TGTGCCAGCAGCTTAACGTCAGGAGGCGGTGGCTACACCTTC. The encoded protein is CASSLTSGGGGYTF.

V and J are TRBV19 and TRBJ2-1; 14 bases map to TRBD2. Germline V gives CDR1 LNHDA, CDR2 SQIVND (reference sequence). CDR3 length: 16 residues. J gave up 8 bases and V 5 bases, and 8 bases lay outside the gene matches. For the CDR3, the DNA is TGTGCCAGTAGTTCCGGACTAGCGGGAGGTTCCCATGAGCAGTTCTTC. Amino acid sequence: CASSSGLAGGSHEQFF.

The J gene is TRBJ1-5, the V gene TRBV28; 10 bases are a match to TRBD1. After removal of 5 bases from V and 6 bases from J, the junction contained 13 bases not matched to a gene. In germline, CDR1 is MDHEN, CDR2 SYDVKM. The CDR3 runs to 17 residues. The DNA for the CDR3 is TGTGCCAGCAGTCGCGGGACAGGGGAAGTAAGGGGTCAGCCCCAGCATTTT. It specifies CASSRGTGEVRGQPQHF.

The rearrangement uses TRBV7-9 and TRBJ2-6; D gene unclear. The CDR3 totals 16 residues. In germline, CDR1 is SEHNR, CDR2 FQNEAQ (reference sequence). Trimming removed 5 bases at V and 4 bases at J, with 15 bases between. This CDR3 reads CASSPQWARGANVLTF. CDR3 in DNA: TGTGCCAGCAGCCCCCAATGGGCGCGAGGGGCCAACGTCCTGACTTTC.

The J gene is TRBJ1-2, the V gene TRBV11-2, with D possibly TRBD1 on 5 matching bases. Trimming pared 1 base from V and 8 bases from J, leaving 14 bases between. The CDR3 is 14 residues long. CDR1 SGHAT and CDR2 FQNNGV come from the germline V gene. CDR3 loop: CASSLGRGSGGYTF. Here the CDR3 DNA reads TGTGCCAGCAGCTTAGGGCGGGGCTCGGGGGGCTACACCTTC. The full variable domain, in which reference TRBV11-2 and TRBJ1-2 provide the parts outside the CDR3, is EAGVAQSPRYKIIEKRQSVAFWCNPISGHATLYWYQQILGQGPKLLIQFQNNGVVDDSQLPKDRFSAERLKGVDSTLKIQPAKLEDSAVYLCASSLGRGSGGYTFGSGTRLTVV.

The rearrangement uses TRBV6-5 and TRBJ2-7; tentative D call: TRBD1 (5 bases). This CDR3 has 16 amino acids. V was pared by 3 bases and J by 0 bases, with 15 bases between. Per the germline V gene, CDR1 is MNHEY and CDR2 is SVGAGI. As DNA, the CDR3 is TGTGCCAGCAGTTATAGGTCCCAGGGAAGCTCCTACGAGCAGTACTTC. Translation: CASSYRSQGSSYEQYF.

This clone appeared once. V is TRBV19 and J is TRBJ2-3; TRBD2 aligns across 9 bases. After removal of 3 bases from V and 3 bases from J, the junction contained 7 bases not matched to a gene. Germline CDR1 reads LNHDA; CDR2 reads SQIVND (reference sequence). This CDR3 is built from 16 residues. In nucleotides, the CDR3 is TGTGCCAGTAGTATGGGACTAGCCACCTTTACAGATACGCAGTATTTT. It translates to CASSMGLATFTDTQYF.

This chain joins TRBV14 and TRBJ2-1; 10 bases are shared with TRBD2. In germline, CDR1 is SGHDN, CDR2 FVKESK. CDR3 length: 16 amino acids. J gave up 7 bases and V 4 bases, and 10 bases lay outside the gene matches. The CDR3 sequence is CASSPLAGVVGNEQFF. The CDR3 coding sequence is TGTGCCAGCAGCCCGCTAGCGGGAGTAGTAGGGAATGAGCAGTTCTTC.

V gene TRBV5-6 combines with J gene TRBJ1-2; D is unclear. The CDR3 consists of 13 residues. V gave up 3 bases and J gave up 2 bases, with 8 bases separating them. Germline CDR1 reads SGHDT; CDR2 reads YYEEEE. The CDR3 loop reads CASSSTPNYGYTF. CDR3 coding DNA: TGTGCCAGCAGCTCAACACCGAACTATGGCTACACCTTC.

In this sample, this clone turned up once. The chain is built from TRBV28 and TRBJ1-1; TRBD1 matches at 11 bases. V dropped 2 bases and J dropped 7; count of bases not matched to a gene: 3. The germline V gene has CDR1 MDHEN and CDR2 SYDVKM. The CDR3 length is 14 residues. The chain's CDR3 is CASSLGTGGIEAFF. DNA of the CDR3: TGTGCCAGCAGTTTAGGGACAGGGGGTATTGAAGCTTTCTTT.

The V call is TRBV28, the J call TRBJ2-1, with D possibly matching TRBD2 (5 bases). From germline, CDR1 is MDHEN and CDR2 SYDVKM. The CDR3 spans 14 residues. V dropped 9 bases and J dropped 4 bases, with 16 bases sitting between them. Here the CDR3 DNA reads TGTGCCAGTTCCGGTGCTAGCAGATACAATGAGCAGTTCTTC. Translated, it gives CASSGASRYNEQFF.

This chain links TRBV12-3 or TRBV12-4 with TRBJ1-5, with 7 bases matching TRBD1. V trimming: 6 bases; J trimming: 7 bases; junction bases outside the gene matches: 6. CDR3 size: 13 residues. As DNA, the CDR3 is TGTGCCAGCAGCTTACAGGGGTGGCAGCCCCAGCATTTT. Protein product: CASSLQGWQPQHF.

This chain uses TRBV25-1 with TRBJ1-4, with 7 bases fitting TRBD1. This CDR3 contains 13 residues. CDR1 and CDR2 from the germline V gene are MGHDK and SYGVNS. The ends lost 6 bases at V and 8 bases at J; junction bases unmatched: 6. The CDR3 nucleotides read TGTGCCAGCAGAGACAGGGTGGGCGAAAAACTGTTTTTT. Its protein is CASRDRVGEKLFF.

The chain has TRBV20-1 and TRBJ2-3, with D perhaps matching TRBD1 (6 bases). CDR3 length: 11 residues. Germline values: CDR1 DFQATT, CDR2 SNEGSKA (reference sequence). V shed 6 bases and J shed 6 bases, with 10 bases lying between them. CDR3 protein: CSAQTGDTQYF. The CDR3 DNA reads TGCAGTGCACAAACAGGGGATACGCAGTATTTT.